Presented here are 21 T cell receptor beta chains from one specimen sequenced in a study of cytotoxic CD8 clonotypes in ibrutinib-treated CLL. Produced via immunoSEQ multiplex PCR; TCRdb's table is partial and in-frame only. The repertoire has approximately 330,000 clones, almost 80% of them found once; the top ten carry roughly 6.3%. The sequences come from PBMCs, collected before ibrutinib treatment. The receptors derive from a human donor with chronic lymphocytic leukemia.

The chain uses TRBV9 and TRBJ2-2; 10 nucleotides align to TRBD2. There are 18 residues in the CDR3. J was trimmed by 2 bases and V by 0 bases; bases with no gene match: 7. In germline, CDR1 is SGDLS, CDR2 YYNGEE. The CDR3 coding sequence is TGTGCCAGCAGCGTAGGTGGTAGCGGGAGGAGCAACACCGGGGAGCTGTTTTTT. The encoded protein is CASSVGGSGRSNTGELFF.

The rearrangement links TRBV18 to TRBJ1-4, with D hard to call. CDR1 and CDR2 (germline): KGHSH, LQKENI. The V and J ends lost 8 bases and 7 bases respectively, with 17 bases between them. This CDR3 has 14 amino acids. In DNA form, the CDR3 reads TGTGCCAGCACCAATTCCGACCGCATTGAAAAACTGTTTTTT. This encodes CASTNSDRIEKLFF.

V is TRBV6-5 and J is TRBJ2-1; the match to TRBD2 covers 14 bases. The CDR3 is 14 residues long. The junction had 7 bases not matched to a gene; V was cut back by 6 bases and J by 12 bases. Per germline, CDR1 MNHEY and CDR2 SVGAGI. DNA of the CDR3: TGTGCCAGCAGAAGACTAGCGGGAGGGAGGGGGCAGTTCTTC. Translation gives CASRRLAGGRGQFF.

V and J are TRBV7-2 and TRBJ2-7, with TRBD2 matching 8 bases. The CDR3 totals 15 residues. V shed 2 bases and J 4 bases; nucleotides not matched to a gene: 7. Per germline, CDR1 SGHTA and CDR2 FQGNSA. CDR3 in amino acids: CASSLTASGHYEQYF. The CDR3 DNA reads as TGTGCCAGCAGCTTAACGGCTAGCGGGCATTACGAGCAGTACTTC.

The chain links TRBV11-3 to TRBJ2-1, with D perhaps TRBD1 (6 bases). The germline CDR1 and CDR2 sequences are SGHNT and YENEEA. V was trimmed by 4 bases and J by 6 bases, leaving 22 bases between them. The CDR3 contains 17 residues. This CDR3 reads CASSSGIWKQGLNEQFF. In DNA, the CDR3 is TGTGCCAGCAGCTCTGGTATATGGAAACAGGGTCTCAATGAGCAGTTCTTC. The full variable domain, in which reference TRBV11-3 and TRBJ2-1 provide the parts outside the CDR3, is EAGVVQSPRYKIIEKKQPVAFWCNPISGHNTLYWYLQNLGQGPELLIRYENEEAVDDSQLPKDRFSAERLKGVDSTLKIQPAELGDSAVYLCASSSGIWKQGLNEQFFGPGTRLTVL.

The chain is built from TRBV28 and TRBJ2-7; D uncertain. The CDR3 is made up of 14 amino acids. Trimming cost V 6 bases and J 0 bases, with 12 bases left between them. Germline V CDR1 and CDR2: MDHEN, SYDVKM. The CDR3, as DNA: TGTGCCAGCAGCGACGGGCCCAGCTCCTACGAGCAGTACTTC. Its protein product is CASSDGPSSYEQYF.

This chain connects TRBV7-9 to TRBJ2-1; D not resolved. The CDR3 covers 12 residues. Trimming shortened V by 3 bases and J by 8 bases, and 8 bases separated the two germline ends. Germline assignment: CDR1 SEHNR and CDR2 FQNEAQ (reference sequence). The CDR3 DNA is TGTGCCAGCAGCTTTGCTGGGGATGAGCAGTTCTTC. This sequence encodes CASSFAGDEQFF.

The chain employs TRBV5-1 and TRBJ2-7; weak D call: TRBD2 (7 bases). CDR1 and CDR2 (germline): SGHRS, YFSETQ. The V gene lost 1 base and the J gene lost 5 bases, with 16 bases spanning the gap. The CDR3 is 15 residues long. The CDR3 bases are TGCGCCAGCAGCTTGTCTCGGGGGGCCTCGGACGAGCAGTACTTC. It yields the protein CASSLSRGASDEQYF.

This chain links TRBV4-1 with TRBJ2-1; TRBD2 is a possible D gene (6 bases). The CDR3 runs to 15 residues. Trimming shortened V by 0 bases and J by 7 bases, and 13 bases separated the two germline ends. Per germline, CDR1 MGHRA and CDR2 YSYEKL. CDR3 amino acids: CASSQELAPSNEQFF. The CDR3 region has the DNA TGCGCCAGCAGCCAAGAACTAGCCCCATCTAATGAGCAGTTCTTC.

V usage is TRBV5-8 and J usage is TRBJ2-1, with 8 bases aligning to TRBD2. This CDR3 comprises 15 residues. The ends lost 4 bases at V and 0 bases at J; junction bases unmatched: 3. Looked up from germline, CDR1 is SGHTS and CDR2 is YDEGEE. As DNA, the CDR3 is TGTGCCAGCAGCCCGGGACTAGGCTCCTACAATGAGCAGTTCTTC. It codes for CASSPGLGSYNEQFF.

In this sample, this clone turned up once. The CDR3 protein is CASLGTGISAGNTIYF. DNA of the CDR3: TGTGCCAGCCTCGGGACAGGTATTTCTGCTGGAAACACCATATATTTT. The chain employs TRBV28 and TRBJ1-3; TRBD1 agrees at 8 bases. Trimming at V came to 8 bases and at J to 2 bases, leaving 11 bases not matched to a gene. Germline V gene sequence: CDR1 MDHEN, CDR2 SYDVKM. This CDR3 comprises 16 residues.

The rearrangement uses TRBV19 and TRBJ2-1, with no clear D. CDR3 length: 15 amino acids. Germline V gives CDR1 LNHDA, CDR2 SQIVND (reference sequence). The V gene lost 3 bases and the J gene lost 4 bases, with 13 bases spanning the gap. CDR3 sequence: CASSMLPSGYNEQFF. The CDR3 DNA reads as TGTGCCAGTAGTATGCTGCCTAGTGGGTACAATGAGCAGTTCTTC.

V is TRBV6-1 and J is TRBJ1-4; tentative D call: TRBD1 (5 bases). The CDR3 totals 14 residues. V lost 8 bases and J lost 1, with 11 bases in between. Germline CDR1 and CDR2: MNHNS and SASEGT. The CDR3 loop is CASGSGITNEKLFF. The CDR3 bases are TGTGCCAGCGGCTCAGGGATAACTAATGAAAAACTGTTTTTT.

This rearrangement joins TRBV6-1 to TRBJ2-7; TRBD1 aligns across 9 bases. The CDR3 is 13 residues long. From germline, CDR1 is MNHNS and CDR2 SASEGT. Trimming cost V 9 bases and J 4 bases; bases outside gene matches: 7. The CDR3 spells CARRQGVLYEQYF. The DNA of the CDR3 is TGTGCCAGACGACAGGGGGTCTTATACGAGCAGTACTTC.

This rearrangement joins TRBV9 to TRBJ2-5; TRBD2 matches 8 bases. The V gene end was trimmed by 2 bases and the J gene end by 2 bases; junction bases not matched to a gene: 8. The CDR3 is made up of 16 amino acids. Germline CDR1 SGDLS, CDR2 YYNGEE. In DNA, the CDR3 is TGTGCCAGCAGCGTGGGACTAGTAAGGGGACAAGAGACCCAGTACTTC. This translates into CASSVGLVRGQETQYF.

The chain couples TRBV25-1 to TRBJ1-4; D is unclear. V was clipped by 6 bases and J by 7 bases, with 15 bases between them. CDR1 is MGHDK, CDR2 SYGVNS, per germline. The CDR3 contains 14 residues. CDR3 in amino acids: CASSAAAPPEKLFF. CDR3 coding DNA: TGTGCCAGCAGCGCGGCCGCTCCCCCTGAAAAACTGTTTTTT.

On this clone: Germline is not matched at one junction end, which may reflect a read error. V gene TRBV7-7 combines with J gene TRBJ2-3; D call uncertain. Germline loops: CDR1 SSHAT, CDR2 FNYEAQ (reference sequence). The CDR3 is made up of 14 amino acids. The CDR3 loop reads CASSSIIVSDTQYF. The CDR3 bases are TGTGCTAGCAGCTCAATAATTGTATCAGATACGCAGTATTTT.

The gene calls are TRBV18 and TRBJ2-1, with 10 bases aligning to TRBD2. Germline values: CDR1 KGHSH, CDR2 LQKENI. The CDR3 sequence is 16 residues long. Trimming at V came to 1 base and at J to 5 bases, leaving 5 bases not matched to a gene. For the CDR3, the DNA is TGTGCCAGCTCACCACGGACTAGCGGTACACACAATGAGCAGTTCTTC. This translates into CASSPRTSGTHNEQFF. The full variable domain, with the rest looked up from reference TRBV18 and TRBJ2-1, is NAGVMQNPRHLVRRRGQEARLRCSPMKGHSHVYWYRQLPEEGLKFMVYLQKENIIDESGMPKERFSAEFPKEGPSILRIQQVVRGDSAAYFCASSPRTSGTHNEQFFGPGTRLTVL.

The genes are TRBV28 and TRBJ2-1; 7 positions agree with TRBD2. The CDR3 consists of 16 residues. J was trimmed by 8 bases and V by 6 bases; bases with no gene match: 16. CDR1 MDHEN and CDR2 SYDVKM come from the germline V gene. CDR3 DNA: TGTGCCAGCAGGGGGAGCGCGGGAGAGGGCTTCGATGAGCAGTTCTTC. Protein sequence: CASRGSAGEGFDEQFF. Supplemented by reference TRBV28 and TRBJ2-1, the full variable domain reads DVKVTQSSRYLVKRTGEKVFLECVQDMDHENMFWYRQDPGLGLRLIYFSYDVKMKEKGDIPEGYSVSREKKERFSLILESASTNQTSMYLCASRGSAGEGFDEQFFGPGTRLTVL.

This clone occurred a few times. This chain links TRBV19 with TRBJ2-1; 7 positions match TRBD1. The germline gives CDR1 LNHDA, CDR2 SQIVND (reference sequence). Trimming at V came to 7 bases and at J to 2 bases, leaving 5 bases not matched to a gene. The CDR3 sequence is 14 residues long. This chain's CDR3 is CASNRGPTYNEQFF. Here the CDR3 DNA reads TGTGCCAGTAACAGGGGACCAACCTACAATGAGCAGTTCTTC.

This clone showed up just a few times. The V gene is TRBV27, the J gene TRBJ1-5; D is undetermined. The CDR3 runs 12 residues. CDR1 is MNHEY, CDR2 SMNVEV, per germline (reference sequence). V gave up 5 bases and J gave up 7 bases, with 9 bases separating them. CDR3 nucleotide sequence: TGTGCCAGCAGTACGGTCGGGCAGCCCCAGCATTTT. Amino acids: CASSTVGQPQHF.